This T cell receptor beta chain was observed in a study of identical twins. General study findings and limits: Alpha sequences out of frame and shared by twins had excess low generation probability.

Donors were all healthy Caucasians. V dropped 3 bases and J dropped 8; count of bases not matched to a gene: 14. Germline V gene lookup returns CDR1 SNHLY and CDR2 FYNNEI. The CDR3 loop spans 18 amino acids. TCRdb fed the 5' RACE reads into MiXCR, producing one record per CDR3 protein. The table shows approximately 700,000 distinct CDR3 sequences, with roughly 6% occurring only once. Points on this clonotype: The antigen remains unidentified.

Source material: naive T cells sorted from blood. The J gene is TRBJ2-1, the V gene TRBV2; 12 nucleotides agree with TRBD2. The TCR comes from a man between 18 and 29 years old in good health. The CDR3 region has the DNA TGTGCCAGCAGTGATTGGGGTGGGGCTAGCGGGAGGGCGGATGAGCAGTTCTTC. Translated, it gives CASSDWGGASGRADEQFF.